This TCR beta chain was found in a study of CD8 T cells in ankylosing spondylitis. The CDR3 is 13 amino acids. Germline loops: CDR1 SQVTM, CDR2 ANQGSEA. V was cut by 4 bases and J by 5 bases, with 14 bases left in between. MiXCR, run by TCRdb on the 5' RACE reads, gives a single entry per CDR3 protein. The top ten clones hold over 45% of a sample with tens of thousands of distinct CDR3 sequences, 16% of them seen once. This clonotype was detected a few times. Sequenced sample: blood. The chain carries TRBV29-1 and TRBJ1-1; tentative D call: TRBD1 (6 bases). This TCR was sampled from a male donor with ankylosing spondylitis or in good health (not recorded which). The CDR3 region is CSVGKRGGTEAFF. CDR3 sequence (DNA): TGCAGCGTTGGCAAGAGGGGGGGAACTGAAGCTTTCTTT. Based on the CDR3 plus reference TRBV29-1 and TRBJ1-1, the full variable domain is SAVISQKPSRDICQRGTSLTIQCQVDSQVTMMFWYRQQPGQSLTLIATANQGSEATYESGFVIDKFPISRPNLTFSTLTVSNMSPEDSSIYLCSVGKRGGTEAFFGQGTRLTVV.